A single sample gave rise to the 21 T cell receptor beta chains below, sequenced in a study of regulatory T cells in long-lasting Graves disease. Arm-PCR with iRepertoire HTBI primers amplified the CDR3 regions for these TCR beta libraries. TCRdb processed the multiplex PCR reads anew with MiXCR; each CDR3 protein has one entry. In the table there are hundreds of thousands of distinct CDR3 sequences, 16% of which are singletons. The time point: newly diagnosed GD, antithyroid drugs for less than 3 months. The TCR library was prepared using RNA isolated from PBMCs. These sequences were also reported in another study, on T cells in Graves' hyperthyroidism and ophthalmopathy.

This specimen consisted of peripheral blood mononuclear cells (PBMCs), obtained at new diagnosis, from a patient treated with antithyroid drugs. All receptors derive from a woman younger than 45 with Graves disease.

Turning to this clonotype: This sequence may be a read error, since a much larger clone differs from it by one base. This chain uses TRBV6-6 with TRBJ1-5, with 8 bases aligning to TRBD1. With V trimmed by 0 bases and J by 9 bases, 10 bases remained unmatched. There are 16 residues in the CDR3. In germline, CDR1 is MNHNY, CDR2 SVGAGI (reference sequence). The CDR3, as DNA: TGTGCCAGCAGTTACTCGGGACAGGCCGGTTCGCCGCCCCAGCATTTT. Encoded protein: CASSYSGQAGSPPQHF.

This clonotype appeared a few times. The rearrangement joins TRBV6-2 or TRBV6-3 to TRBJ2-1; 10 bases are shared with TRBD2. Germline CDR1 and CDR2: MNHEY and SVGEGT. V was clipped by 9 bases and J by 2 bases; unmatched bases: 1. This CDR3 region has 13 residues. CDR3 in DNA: TGTGCCAGTGGACTAGCGGCCTACAATGAGCAGTTCTTC. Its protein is CASGLAAYNEQFF.

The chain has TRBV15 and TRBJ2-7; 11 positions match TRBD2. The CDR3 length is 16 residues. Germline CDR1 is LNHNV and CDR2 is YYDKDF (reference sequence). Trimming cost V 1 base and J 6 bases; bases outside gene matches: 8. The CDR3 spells CATSRGPGTSGTEQYF. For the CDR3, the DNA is TGTGCCACCAGCAGAGGCCCCGGGACTAGCGGTACCGAGCAGTACTTC.

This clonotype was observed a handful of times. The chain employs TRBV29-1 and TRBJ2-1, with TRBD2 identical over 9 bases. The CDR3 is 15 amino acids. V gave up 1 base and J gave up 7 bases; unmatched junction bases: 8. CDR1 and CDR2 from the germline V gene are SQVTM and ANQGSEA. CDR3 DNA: TGCAGCGTTGAAGGTCTTAGCGGGAGTACTAATGAGCAGTTCTTC. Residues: CSVEGLSGSTNEQFF.

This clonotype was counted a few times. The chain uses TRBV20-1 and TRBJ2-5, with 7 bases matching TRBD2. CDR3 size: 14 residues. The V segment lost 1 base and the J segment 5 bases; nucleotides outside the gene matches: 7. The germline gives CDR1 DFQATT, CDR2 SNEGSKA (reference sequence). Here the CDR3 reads CSARAGGGLETQYF. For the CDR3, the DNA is TGCAGTGCTAGAGCGGGGGGTGGGCTGGAGACCCAGTACTTC.

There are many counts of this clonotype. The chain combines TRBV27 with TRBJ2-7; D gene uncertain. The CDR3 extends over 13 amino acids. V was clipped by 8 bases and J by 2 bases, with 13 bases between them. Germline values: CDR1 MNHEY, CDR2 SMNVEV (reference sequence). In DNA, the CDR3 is TGTGCCAGCGGGTTAGGTCCGACCTACGAGCAGTACTTC. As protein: CASGLGPTYEQYF.

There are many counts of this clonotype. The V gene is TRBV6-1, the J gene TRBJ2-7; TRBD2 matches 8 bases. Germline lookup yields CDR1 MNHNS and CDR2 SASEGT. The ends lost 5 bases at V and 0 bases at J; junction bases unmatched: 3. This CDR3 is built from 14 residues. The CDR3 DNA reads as TGTGCCAGCAGTAAACTAGCGGCCTCCTACGAGCAGTACTTC. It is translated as CASSKLAASYEQYF.

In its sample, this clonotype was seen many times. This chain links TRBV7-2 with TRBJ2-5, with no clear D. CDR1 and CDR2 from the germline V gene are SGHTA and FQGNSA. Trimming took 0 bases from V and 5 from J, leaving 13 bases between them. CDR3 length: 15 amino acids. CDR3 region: CASSLARRVVETQYF. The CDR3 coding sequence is TGTGCCAGCAGCTTAGCCAGGAGAGTAGTGGAGACCCAGTACTTC.

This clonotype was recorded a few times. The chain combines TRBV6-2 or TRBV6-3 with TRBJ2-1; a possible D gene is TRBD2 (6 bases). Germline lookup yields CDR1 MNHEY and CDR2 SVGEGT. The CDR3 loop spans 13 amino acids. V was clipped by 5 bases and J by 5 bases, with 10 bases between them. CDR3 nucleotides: TGTGCCAGCAGTACCGGGAGCAACAATGAGCAGTTCTTC. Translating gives CASSTGSNNEQFF.

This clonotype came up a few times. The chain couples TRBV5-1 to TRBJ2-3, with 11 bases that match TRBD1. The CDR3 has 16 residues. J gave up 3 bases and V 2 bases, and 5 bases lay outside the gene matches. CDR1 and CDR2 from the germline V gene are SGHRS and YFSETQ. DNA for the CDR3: TGCGCCAGCAGCTTCCGCGGGACAGGGGGTACAGATACGCAGTATTTT. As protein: CASSFRGTGGTDTQYF. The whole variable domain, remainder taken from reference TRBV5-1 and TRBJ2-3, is KAGVTQTPRYLIKTRGQQVTLSCSPISGHRSVSWYQQTPGQGLQFLFEYFSETQRNKGNFPGRFSGRQFSNSRSEMNVSTLELGDSALYLCASSFRGTGGTDTQYFGPGTRLTVL.

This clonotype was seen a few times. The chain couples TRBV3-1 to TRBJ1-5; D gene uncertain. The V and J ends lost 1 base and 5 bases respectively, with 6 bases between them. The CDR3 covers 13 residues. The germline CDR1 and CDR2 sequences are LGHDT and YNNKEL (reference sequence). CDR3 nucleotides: TGTGCCAGCAGCCAAGCTGCCCATCAGCCCCAGCATTTT. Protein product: CASSQAAHQPQHF.

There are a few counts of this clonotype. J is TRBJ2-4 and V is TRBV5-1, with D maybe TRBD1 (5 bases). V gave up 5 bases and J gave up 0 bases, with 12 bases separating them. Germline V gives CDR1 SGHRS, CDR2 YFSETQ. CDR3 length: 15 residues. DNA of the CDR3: TGCGCCAGCAGGCCTCAGGGTTCAGCCAAAAACATTCAGTACTTC. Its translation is CASRPQGSAKNIQYF.

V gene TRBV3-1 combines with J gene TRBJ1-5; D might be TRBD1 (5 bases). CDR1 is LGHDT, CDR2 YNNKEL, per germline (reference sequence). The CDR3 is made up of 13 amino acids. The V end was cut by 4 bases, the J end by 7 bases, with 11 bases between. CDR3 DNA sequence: TGTGCCAGCAGCCGCTCAGGGCGCCAGCCCCAGCATTTT. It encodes CASSRSGRQPQHF.

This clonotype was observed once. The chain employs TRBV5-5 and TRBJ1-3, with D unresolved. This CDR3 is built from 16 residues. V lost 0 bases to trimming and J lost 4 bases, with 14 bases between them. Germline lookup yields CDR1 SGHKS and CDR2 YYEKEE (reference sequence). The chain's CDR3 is CASSLGLAGGGNTIYF. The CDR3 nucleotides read TGTGCCAGCAGCTTGGGTCTGGCGGGTGGAGGAAACACCATATATTTT.

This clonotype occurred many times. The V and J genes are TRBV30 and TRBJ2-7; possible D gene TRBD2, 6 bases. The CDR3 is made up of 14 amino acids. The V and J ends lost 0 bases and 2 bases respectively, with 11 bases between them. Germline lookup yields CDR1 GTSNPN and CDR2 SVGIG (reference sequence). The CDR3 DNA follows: TGTGCCTGGAGTGTTCGGGGGATTGCCTACGAGCAGTACTTC. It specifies CAWSVRGIAYEQYF. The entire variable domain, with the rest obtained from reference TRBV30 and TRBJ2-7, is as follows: SQTIHQWPATLVQPVGSPLSLECTVEGTSNPNLYWYRQAAGRGLQLLFYSVGIGQISSEVPQNLSASRPQDRQFILSSKKLLLSDSGFYLCAWSVRGIAYEQYFGPGTRLTVT.

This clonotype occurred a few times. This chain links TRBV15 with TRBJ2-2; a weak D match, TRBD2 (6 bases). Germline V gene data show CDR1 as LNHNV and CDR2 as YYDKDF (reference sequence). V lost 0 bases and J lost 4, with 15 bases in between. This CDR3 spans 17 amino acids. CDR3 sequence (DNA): TGTGCCACCAGCAGAGATTTAGCGGCCACGGGCACCGGGGAGCTGTTTTTT. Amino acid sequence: CATSRDLAATGTGELFF.

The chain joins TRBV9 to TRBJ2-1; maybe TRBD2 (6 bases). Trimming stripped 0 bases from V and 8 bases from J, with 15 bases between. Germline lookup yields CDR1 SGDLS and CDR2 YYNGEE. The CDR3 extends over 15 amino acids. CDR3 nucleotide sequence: TGTGCCAGCAGCGTAGGGGCTGGGAGGAGCGATGAGCAGTTCTTC. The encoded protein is CASSVGAGRSDEQFF.

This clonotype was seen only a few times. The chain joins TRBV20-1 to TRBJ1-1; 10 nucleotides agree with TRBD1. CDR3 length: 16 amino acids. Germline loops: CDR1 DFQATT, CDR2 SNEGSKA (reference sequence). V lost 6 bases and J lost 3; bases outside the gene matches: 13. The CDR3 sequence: CSAKDRGDSYDTEAFF. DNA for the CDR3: TGCAGTGCCAAGGACAGGGGGGACTCTTACGACACTGAAGCTTTCTTT.

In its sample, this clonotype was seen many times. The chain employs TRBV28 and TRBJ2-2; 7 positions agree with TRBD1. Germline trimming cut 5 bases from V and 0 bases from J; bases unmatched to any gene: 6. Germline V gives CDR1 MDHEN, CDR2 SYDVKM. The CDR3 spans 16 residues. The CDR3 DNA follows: TGTGCCAGCAGTCAGACAGGGTCCACGAACACCGGGGAGCTGTTTTTT. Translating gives CASSQTGSTNTGELFF.

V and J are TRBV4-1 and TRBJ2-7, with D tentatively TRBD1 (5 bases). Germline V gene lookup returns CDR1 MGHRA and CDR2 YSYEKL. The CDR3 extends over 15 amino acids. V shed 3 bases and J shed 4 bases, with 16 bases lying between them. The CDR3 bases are TGCGCCAGCAGCCATGGCCTTCTTAGGGGTTACGAGCAGTACTTC. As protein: CASSHGLLRGYEQYF.

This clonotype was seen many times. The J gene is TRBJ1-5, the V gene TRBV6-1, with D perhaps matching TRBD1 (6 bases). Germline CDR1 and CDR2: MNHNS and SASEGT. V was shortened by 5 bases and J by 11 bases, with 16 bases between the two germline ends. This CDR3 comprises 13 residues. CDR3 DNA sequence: TGTGCCAGCAGTCACAGGGAAGGTGTAGCCCAGCATTTT. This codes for CASSHREGVAQHF.